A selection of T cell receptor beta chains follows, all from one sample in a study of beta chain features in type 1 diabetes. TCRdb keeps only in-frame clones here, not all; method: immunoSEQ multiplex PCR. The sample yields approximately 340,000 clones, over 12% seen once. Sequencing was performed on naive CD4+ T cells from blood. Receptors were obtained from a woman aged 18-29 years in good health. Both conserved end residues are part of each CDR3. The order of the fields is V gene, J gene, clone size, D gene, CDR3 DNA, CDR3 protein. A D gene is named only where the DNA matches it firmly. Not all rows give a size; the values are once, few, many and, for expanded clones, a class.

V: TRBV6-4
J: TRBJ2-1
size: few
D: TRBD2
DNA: TGTGCCAGCAGCTCCGCTCCTTCGGGACTAGCGGATCACAATGAGCAGTTCTTC
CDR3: CASSSAPSGLADHNEQFF

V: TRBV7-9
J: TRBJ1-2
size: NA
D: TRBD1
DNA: TGTGCCAGCAGCTTAATTGACCGGGACAGAGTTGATGGCTACACCTTC
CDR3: CASSLIDRDRVDGYTF

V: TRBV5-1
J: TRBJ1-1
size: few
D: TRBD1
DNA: TGCGCCAGCAGCTTACGTGCAGGGGGCAAGGCGCTCACTGAAGCTTTCTTT
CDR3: CASSLRAGGKALTEAFF

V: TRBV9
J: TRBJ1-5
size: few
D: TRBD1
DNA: TGTGCCGTAGGGGGCTATCAGCCCCAGCATTTT
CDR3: CAVGGYQPQHF

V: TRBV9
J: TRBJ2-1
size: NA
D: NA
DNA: TGTGCCAGCAGCGTACTACCCGGCTCGGGATACTCCTACAATGAGCAGTTCTTC
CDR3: CASSVLPGSGYSYNEQFF

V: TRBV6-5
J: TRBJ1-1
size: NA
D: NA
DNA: TGTGCCAGCAGTTTCAATAGGAACACTGAAGCTTTCTTT
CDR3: CASSFNRNTEAFF

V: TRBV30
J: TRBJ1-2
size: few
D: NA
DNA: TGTGCCTGGAGTAGACACACGTCCTATTACACCTTC
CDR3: CAWSRHTSYYTF

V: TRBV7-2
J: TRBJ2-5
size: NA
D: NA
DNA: TGTGCCAGCAGCTTAGTGTCTTGGACAGAGTCCCAAGAGACCCAGTACTTC
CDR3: CASSLVSWTESQETQYF

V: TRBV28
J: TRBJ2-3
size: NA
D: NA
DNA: TGTGCCAGCAGTACCCAATGGAGCCATACGCAGTATTTT
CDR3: CASSTQWSHTQYF

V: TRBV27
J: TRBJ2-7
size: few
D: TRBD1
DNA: TGTGCCAGCTGGGACAGGGCTCCCTACGAGCAGTACTTC
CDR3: CASWDRAPYEQYF

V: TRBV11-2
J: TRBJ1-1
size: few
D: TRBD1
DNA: TGTGCCAGCAGCATTCGGACAGGGCAGAACACTGAAGCTTTCTTT
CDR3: CASSIRTGQNTEAFF

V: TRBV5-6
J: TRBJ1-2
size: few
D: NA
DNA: TGTGCCAGCAGCTTGATCTCCCAGGGGATTAACTATGGCTACACCTTC
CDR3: CASSLISQGINYGYTF

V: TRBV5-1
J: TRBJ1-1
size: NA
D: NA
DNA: TGCGCCAGCACCCTCGGAAGAGGTCGGACTGAAGCTTTCTTT
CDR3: CASTLGRGRTEAFF

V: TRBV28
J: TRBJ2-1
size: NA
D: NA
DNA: TGTGCCAGCAGTTCGACTAGTTTTGAGCAGTTCTTC
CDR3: CASSSTSFEQFF

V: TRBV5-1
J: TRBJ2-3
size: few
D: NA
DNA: TGCGCCAGCAGCTTCCCGGGGTCCGCAGATACGCAGTATTTT
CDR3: CASSFPGSADTQYF

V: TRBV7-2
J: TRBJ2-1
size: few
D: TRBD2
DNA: TGTGCCAGCAGCTACCAAGCGGGGGACTCCTACAATGAGCAGTTCTTC
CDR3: CASSYQAGDSYNEQFF

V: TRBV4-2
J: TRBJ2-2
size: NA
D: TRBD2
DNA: TGTGCCAGCAGCCGATTTAAAGAAGGGAGCGGGAGGATTAGCGGGGAGCTGTTTTTT
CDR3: CASSRFKEGSGRISGELFF

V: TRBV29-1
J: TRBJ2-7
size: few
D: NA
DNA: TGCAGCGCATCACGGGACAACCGCGACGAGCAGTACTTC
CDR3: CSASRDNRDEQYF

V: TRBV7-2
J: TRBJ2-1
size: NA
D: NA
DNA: TGTGCCAGCAGCTTCTCCACCTCCGGTAATGAGCAGTTCTTC
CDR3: CASSFSTSGNEQFF

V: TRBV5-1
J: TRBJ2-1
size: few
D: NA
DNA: TGCGCCAGCAGCCGGGGATTGGAGCAGTTCTTC
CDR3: CASSRGLEQFF

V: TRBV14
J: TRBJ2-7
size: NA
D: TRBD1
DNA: TGTGCCAGCAGCCAACTCCGACAGGGGGGATCCTACGAGCAGTACTTC
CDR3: CASSQLRQGGSYEQYF

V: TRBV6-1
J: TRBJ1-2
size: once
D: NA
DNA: TGTGCCAGCAGTGACCGGGACACGGATAACACCTTC
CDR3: CASSDRDTDNTF

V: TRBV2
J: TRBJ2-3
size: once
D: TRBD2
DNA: TGTGCCAGCAGTGGGCTAGCGGGAGGCACAGATACGCAGTATTTT
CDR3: CASSGLAGGTDTQYF

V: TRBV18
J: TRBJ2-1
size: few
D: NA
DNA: TGTGCCAGCTCATCTTACAATGAGCAGTTCTTC
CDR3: CASSSYNEQFF

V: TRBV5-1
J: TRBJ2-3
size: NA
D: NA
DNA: TGCGCCAGCGCTCTGGGCGCCAGCACAGATACGCAGTATTTT
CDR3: CASALGASTDTQYF

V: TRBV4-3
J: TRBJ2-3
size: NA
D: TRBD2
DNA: TGCGCCAGCAGCCAGCGGGGGGGGAGGACAGATACGCAGTATTTT
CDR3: CASSQRGGRTDTQYF

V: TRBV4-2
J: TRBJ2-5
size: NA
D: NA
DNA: TGTGCCAGCAGCCAAGCCGTTTCGGAGCAAGAGACCCAGTACTTC
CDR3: CASSQAVSEQETQYF

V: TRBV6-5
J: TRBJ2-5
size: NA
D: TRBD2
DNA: TGTGCCAGCGGGCTCAGCGGGGGGGCTTTAGAGACCCAGTACTTC
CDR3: CASGLSGGALETQYF

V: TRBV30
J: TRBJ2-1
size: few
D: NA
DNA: TGTGCCTGGAGTGAGGTAGCGGCCCAGAGGGAGCAGTTCTTC
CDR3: CAWSEVAAQREQFF

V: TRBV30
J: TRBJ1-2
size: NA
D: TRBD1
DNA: TGTGCCTGGAGTGCGGGACAGTATGGCTACACCTTC
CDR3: CAWSAGQYGYTF

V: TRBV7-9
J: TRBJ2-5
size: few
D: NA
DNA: TGTGCCAGCAGCTTAGTCGTACTCGAGACCCAGTACTTC
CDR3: CASSLVVLETQYF

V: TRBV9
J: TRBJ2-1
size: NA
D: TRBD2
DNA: TGTGCCAGCAGCGGGACTAGCGGGACTTACAATGAGCAGTTCTTC
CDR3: CASSGTSGTYNEQFF

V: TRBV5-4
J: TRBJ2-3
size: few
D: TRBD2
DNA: TGTGCCAGCAGCTCCACTTCGACTAGCGCCACAGATACGCAGTATTTT
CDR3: CASSSTSTSATDTQYF

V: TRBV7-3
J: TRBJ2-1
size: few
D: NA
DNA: TGTGCCAGCAGCCTCGACTACTCCGATGAGCAGTTCTTC
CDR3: CASSLDYSDEQFF

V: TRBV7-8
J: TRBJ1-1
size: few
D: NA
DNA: TGTGCCAGCAGTATCGACAGGTTGAACACTGAAGCTTTCTTT
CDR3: CASSIDRLNTEAFF

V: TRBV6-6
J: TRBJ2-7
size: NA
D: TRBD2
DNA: TGTGCCAGCAGTTACTCGAGAACGGGAGGGTACGAGCAGTACTTC
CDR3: CASSYSRTGGYEQYF

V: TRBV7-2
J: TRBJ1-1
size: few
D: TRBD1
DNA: TGTGCCAGCAGCTTAAACAGGGGCGAAGCTTTCTTT
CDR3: CASSLNRGEAFF

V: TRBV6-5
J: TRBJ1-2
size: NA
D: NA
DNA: TGTGCCAGCAGTTACTCCGGGTTTCTGGGCTACACCTTC
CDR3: CASSYSGFLGYTF

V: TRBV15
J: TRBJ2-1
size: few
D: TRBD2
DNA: TGTGCCACCAGCAGAGATAAAAGCGGGAGGCTCTACAATGAGCAGTTCTTC
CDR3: CATSRDKSGRLYNEQFF

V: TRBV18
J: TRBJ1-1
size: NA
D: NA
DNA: TGTGCCAGCTCACCTATCTCCGGGGTGAACACTGAAGCTTTCTTT
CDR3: CASSPISGVNTEAFF

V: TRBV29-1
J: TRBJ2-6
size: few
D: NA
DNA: TGCAGCGTTGGGGGGCAGCACTCTGGGGCCAACGTCCTGACTTTC
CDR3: CSVGGQHSGANVLTF

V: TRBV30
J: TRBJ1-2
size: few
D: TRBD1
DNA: TGTGCCTGGATTGGGACAGGGGGCATTGGACATGGCTACACCTTC
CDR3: CAWIGTGGIGHGYTF

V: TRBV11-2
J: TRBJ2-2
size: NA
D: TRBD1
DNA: TGTGCCAGCAGCTTAGTAGGGGGCGGCGGCACCGGGGAGCTGTTTTTT
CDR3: CASSLVGGGGTGELFF

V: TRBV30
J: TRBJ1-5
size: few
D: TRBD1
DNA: TGTGCCTGGAGTGAAGGACAGGGAAATCAGCCCCAGCATTTT
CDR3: CAWSEGQGNQPQHF

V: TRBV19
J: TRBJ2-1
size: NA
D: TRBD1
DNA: TGTGCCGCGTCGCCCGGGACAGGGGTCGATGAGCAGTTCTTC
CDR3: CAASPGTGVDEQFF

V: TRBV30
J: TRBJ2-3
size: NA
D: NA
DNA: TGTGCCTGTTCATATCGGACACACGCAGATACGCAGTATTTT
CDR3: CACSYRTHADTQYF

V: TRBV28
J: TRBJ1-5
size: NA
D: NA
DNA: TGTGCCAGCGAGAGTAACAATCAGCCCCAGCATTTT
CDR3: CASESNNQPQHF

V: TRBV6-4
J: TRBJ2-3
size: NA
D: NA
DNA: TGTGCCAGCAGTGACTCGCACAGGGGAGGCGCAGATACGCAGTATTTT
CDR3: CASSDSHRGGADTQYF

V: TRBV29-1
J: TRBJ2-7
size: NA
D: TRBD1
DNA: TGCAGCGTTGTGGACAGGGGAAAGTACGAGCAGTACTTC
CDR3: CSVVDRGKYEQYF

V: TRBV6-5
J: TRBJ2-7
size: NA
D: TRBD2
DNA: TGTGCCAGCAGAATGACTAGCGGGTGGGAGCAGTACTTC
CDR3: CASRMTSGWEQYF

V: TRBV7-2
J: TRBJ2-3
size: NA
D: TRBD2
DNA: TGTGCCAGCAGAGCGGGGGCCGATACGCAGTATTTT
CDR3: CASRAGADTQYF

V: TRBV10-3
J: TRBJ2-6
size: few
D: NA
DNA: TGTGCCAGCGGACTTCCTGGGGCCAACGTCCTGACTTTC
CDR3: CASGLPGANVLTF

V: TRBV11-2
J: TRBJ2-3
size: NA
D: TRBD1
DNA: TGTGCCAGCAGCTTACTGAAGGGGGCCACAGATACGCAGTATTTT
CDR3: CASSLLKGATDTQYF

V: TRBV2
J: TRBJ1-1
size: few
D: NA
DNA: TGTGCCAGCAGTTTAAGCACGGCAGGGAAAGCTTTCTTT
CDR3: CASSLSTAGKAFF